The entry below describes one TCR beta chain. The antigen remains undetermined. The sample comes from a study of post-analysis software for immune sequencing data. Study-level findings and limits: Comparison with controls showed significantly lower normalized Chao1 diversity in multiple sclerosis patients. TRBV5-6, TRBV5-1 and TRBV20-1 were among 4 or 5 TRBV segments more frequent in patients than controls.

This CDR3 is 13 amino acids long. The germline CDR1 and CDR2 sequences are SQVTM and ANQGSEA. With 6 bases clipped from V and 3 bases from J, the junction kept 6 bases outside the gene matches. Unique molecular identifiers were present in the TCR beta cDNA libraries. TCRdb called the PCR reads again in MiXCR, with one record for every CDR3 protein. The sample has 650,000 to 850,000 distinct CDR3 sequences, approximately 57% seen once; the top ten hold under 6%. Sequenced input: blood. J is TRBJ2-7 and V is TRBV29-1; 9 bases line up with TRBD2. The sequence was collected from a girl aged 5-17 years with multiple sclerosis. CDR3 residues: CSVAGLANYEQYF. The CDR3 DNA is TGCAGCGTAGCGGGACTAGCCAACTACGAGCAGTACTTC.